The clone carrying this T cell receptor beta chain was detected a few times. Researchers made TCR beta libraries by using iRepertoire HTBI primers and running Arm-PCR on CDR3 regions. TCRdb re-called the multiplex PCR reads with MiXCR, one entry per CDR3 protein. This sample has more than 400,000 distinct CDR3 sequences, with 16% found just once. This sample stems from a study of regulatory T cells in long-lasting Graves disease. Study at large: Duration of antithyroid drug therapy among newly diagnosed Graves' patients was under 3 months.

This CDR3 has 18 residues. The J segment lost 1 base and the V segment lost 3 bases, leaving 11 bases of the junction unmatched. CDR1 is LNHDA and CDR2 is SQIVND in the germline V gene (reference sequence). The time point was: newly diagnosed GD, antithyroid drugs for less than 3 months. The TCR library used RNA extracted from PBMCs. In addition, the sample was reused for a study of T cells in Graves' hyperthyroidism and ophthalmopathy.

The material was peripheral blood mononuclear cells (PBMCs), obtained at new diagnosis, from a patient treated with antithyroid drugs. The V gene is TRBV19, the J gene TRBJ1-5, with 8 nucleotides matching TRBD1. The TCR originated in a man aged 35 to 55 with Graves disease. The CDR3 coding sequence is TGTGCCAGTAGTATCGGAGACAGGGGCCCCTGGAGCAATCAGCCCCAGCATTTT. Protein product: CASSIGDRGPWSNQPQHF. Combining the CDR3 with reference TRBV19 and TRBJ1-5 gives the whole variable domain DGGITQSPKYLFRKEGQNVTLSCEQNLNHDAMYWYRQDPGQGLRLIYYSQIVNDFQKGDIAEGYSVSREKKESFPLTVTSAQKNPTAFYLCASSIGDRGPWSNQPQHFGDGTRLSIL.